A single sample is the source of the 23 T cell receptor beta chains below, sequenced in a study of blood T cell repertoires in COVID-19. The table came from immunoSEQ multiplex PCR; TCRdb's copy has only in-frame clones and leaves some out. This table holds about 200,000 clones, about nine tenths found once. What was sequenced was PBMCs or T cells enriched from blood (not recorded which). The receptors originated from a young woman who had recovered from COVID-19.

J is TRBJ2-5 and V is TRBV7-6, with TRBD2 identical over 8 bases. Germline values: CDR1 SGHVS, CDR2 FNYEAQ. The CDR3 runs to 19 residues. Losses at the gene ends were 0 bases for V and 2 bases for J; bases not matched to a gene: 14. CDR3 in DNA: TGTGCCAGCAGCTTAGCGTTAGACTATGAGCGGGGGAGACAAGAGACCCAGTACTTC. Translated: CASSLALDYERGRQETQYF.

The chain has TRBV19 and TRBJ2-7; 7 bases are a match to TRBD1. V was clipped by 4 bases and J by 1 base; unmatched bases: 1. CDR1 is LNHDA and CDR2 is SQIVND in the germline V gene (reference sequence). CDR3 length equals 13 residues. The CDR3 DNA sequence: TGTGCCAGTAGTAACAGGGGTTCCTACGAGCAGTACTTC. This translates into CASSNRGSYEQYF.

The CDR3 DNA reads as TGTGCCAGCAGCTTCTCCGGGTCCACAGATACGCAGTATTTT. Amino acids: CASSFSGSTDTQYF. The chain couples TRBV7-8 to TRBJ2-3; no firm D call. Germline values: CDR1 SGHVS, CDR2 FQNEAQ. V was shortened by 3 bases and J by 2 bases, with 9 bases between the two germline ends. CDR3 length: 14 residues.

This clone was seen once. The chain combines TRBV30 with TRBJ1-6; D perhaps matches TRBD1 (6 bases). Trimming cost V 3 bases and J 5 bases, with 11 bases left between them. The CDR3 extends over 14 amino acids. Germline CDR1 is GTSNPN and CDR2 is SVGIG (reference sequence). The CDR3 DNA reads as TGTGCCTGGAGGGCAAACAGGGATAATTCACCCCTCCACTTT. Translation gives CAWRANRDNSPLHF.

DNA for the CDR3: TGCGCCAGCAGCCAAGATTTAAATGAGCAGTTCTTC. Amino acid sequence: CASSQDLNEQFF. The rearrangement joins TRBV4-3 to TRBJ2-1; D uncertain. V lost 0 bases, J lost 7 bases, and 4 bases lay in between. CDR3 length: 12 residues. Germline assignment: CDR1 LGHNA and CDR2 YSLEER.

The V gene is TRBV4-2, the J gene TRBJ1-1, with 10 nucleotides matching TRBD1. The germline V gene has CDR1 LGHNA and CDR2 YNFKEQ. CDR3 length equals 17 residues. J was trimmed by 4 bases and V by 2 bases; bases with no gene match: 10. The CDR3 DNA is TGTGCCAGCAGCCAACTCAGACAGGGGGCTATTGGCACTGAAGCTTTCTTT. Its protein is CASSQLRQGAIGTEAFF.

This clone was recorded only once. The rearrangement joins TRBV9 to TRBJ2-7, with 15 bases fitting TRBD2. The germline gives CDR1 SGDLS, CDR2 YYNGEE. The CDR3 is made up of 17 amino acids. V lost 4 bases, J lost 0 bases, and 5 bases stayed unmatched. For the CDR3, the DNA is TGTGCCAGCAGCCCCGGGACTAGCGGGAGGATCTCCTACGAGCAGTACTTC. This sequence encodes CASSPGTSGRISYEQYF.

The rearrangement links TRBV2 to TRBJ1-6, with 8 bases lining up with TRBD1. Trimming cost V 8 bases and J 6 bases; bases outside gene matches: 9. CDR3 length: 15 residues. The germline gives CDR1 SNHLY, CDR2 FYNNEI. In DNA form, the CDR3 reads TGTGCCAGCGTATTCCGGGACAGGAGTAATTCACCCCTCCACTTT. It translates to CASVFRDRSNSPLHF. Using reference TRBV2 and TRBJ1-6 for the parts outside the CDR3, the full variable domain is EPEVTQTPSHQVTQMGQEVILRCVPISNHLYFYWYRQILGQKVEFLVSFYNNEISEKSEIFDDQFSVERPDGSNFTLKIRSTKLEDSAMYFCASVFRDRSNSPLHFGNGTRLTVT.

CDR3 protein: CASRIGQGHGYTF. CDR3 coding DNA: TGTGCCAGCAGGATTGGACAGGGACATGGCTACACCTTC. The chain links TRBV3-1 (or the pseudogene TRBV3-2) to TRBJ1-2; 8 positions agree with TRBD1. This CDR3 spans 13 amino acids. CDR1 and CDR2 from the germline V gene are LGHDT and YNNKEL (reference sequence). The ends lost 6 bases at V and 6 bases at J; junction bases unmatched: 6.

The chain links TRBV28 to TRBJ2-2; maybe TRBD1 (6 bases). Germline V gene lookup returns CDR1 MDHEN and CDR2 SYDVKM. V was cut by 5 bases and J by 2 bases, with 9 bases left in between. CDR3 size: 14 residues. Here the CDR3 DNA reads TGTGCCAGCAGTGGACAGATTAACACCGGGGAGCTGTTTTTT. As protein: CASSGQINTGELFF. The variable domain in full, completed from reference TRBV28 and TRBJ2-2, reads DVKVTQSSRYLVKRTGEKVFLECVQDMDHENMFWYRQDPGLGLRLIYFSYDVKMKEKGDIPEGYSVSREKKERFSLILESASTNQTSMYLCASSGQINTGELFFGEGSRLTVL.

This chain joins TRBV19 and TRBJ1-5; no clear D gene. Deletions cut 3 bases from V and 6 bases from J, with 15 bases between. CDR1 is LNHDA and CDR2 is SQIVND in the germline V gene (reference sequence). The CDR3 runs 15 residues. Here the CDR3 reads CASSILHTGGQPQHF. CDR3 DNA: TGTGCCAGTAGTATCCTTCATACCGGCGGTCAGCCCCAGCATTTT.

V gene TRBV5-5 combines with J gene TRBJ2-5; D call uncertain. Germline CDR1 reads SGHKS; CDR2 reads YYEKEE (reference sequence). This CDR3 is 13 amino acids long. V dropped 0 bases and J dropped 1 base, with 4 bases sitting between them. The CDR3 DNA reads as TGTGCCAGCAGCTTGGCTCGCCAAGAGACCCAGTACTTC. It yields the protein CASSLARQETQYF.

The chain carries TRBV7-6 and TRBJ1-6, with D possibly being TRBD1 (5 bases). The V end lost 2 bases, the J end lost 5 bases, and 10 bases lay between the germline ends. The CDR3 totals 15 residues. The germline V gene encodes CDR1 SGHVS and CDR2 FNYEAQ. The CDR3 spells CASSLSRTNNSPLHF. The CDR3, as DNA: TGTGCCAGCAGCTTAAGTAGGACAAATAATTCACCCCTCCACTTT.

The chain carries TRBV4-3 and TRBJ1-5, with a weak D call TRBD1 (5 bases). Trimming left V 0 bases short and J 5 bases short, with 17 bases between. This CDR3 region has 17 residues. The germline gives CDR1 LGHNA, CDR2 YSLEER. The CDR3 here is CASSQEGAGGDDQPQHF. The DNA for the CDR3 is TGCGCCAGCAGCCAAGAAGGGGCAGGTGGGGATGATCAGCCCCAGCATTTT.

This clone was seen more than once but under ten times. The CDR3 nucleotides are TGTGCCAGCAGCTTAGGGGACAGAACTAATGAAAAACTGTTTTTT. This translates into CASSLGDRTNEKLFF. The V gene is TRBV11-3, the J gene TRBJ1-4, with 7 bases aligning to TRBD1. Germline CDR1 and CDR2: SGHNT and YENEEA. The CDR3 is 15 residues long. J lost 1 base, V lost 1 base, and 0 bases had no gene match.

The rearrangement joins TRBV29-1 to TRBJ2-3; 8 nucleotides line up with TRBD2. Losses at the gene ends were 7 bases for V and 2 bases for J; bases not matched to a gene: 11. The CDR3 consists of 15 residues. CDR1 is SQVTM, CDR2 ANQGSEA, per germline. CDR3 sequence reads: CSAHGLGRATDTQYF. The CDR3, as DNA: TGCAGCGCCCACGGGCTCGGGAGGGCCACAGATACGCAGTATTTT.

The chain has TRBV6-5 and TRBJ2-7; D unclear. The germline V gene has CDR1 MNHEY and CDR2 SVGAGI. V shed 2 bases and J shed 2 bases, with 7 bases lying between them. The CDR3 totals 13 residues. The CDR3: CASSYKPTYEQYF. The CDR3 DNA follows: TGTGCCAGCAGTTACAAACCTACCTACGAGCAGTACTTC.

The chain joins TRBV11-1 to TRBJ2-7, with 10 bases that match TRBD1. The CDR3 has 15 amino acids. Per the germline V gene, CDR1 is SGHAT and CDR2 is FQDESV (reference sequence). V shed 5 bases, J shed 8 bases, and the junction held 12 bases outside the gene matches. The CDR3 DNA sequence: TGTGCCAGCAGCGCGGACAGGGGGGCTGAGGTCCAGCAGTACTTC. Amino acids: CASSADRGAEVQQYF.

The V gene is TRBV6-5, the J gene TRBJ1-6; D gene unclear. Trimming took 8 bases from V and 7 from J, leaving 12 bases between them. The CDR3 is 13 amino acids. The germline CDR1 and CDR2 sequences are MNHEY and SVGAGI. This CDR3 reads CASGLSVNSPLHF. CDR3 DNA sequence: TGTGCCAGCGGCTTGAGCGTCAATTCACCCCTCCACTTT.

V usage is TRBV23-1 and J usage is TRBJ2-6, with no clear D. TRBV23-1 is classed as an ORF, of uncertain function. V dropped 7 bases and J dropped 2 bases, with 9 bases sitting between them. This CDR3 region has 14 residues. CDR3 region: CASKGTTGANVLTF. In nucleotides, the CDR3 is TGCGCCAGCAAAGGTACTACTGGGGCCAACGTCCTGACTTTC.

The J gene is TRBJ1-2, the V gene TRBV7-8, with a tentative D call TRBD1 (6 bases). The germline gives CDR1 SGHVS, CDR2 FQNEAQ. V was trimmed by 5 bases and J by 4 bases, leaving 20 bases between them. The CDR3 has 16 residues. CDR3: CASSPPFGQNIYGYTF. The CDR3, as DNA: TGTGCCAGCAGCCCGCCCTTTGGACAGAACATCTATGGCTACACCTTC.

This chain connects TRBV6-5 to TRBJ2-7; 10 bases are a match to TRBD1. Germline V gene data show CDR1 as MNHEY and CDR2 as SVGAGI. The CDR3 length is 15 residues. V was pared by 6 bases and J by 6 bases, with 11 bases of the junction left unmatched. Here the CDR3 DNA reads TGTGCCAGCAGAGACCGGGACAGGGGTCGCGGCGAGCAGTACTTC. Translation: CASRDRDRGRGEQYF.

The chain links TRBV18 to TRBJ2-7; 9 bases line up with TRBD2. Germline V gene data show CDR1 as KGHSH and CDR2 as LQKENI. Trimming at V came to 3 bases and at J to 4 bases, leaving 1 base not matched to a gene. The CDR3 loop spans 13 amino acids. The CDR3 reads CASSPREGYEQYF. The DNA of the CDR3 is TGTGCCAGCTCACCGCGGGAGGGGTACGAGCAGTACTTC.